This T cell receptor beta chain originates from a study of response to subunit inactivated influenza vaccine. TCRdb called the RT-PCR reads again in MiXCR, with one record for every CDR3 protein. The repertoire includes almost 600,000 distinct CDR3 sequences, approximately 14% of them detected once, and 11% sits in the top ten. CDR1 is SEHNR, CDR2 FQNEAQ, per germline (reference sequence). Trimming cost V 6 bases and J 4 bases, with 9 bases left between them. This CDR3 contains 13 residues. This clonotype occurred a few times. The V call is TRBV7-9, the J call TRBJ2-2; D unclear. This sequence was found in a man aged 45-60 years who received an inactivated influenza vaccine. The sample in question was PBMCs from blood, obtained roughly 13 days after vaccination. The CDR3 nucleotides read TGTGCCAGCAGGTTCTCGGGCACCGGGGAGCTGTTTTTT. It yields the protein CASRFSGTGELFF.